This T cell receptor (beta chain) was observed in a study of blood T cell repertoires in COVID-19. Study details: COVID-19 samples, acute and convalescent, were from the United States, Italy and Spain.

Assay used: immunoSEQ multiplex PCR; TCRdb lists only in-frame clones, some missing. The sample carries fewer than 250,000 clones, over 80% recorded once. The TCR originated in a woman in her 30s with acute COVID-19. Sequenced sample: PBMCs or T cells enriched from blood (not recorded which).

CDR3 loop: CASERTGEREQYF. The CDR3 DNA follows: TGTGCCAGCGAGAGAACAGGGGAACGAGAGCAGTACTTC. The J gene is TRBJ2-7, the V gene TRBV6-5, with 7 bases fitting TRBD1. The germline V gene encodes CDR1 MNHEY and CDR2 SVGAGI. The V gene end was trimmed by 8 bases and the J gene end by 7 bases; junction bases not matched to a gene: 11. The CDR3 is 13 amino acids.